This entry features one T cell receptor (beta chain) sequence. This record belongs to a study of cytomegalovirus exposure and HLA in healthy donors. Study-wide context: There were about 85 million unique TCRs (from HLA-typed donors) in an early data release.

13 Jbeta primers and 60 Vbeta primers were used for the PCR. Profiling relied on immunoSEQ multiplex PCR, and the TCRdb table lists in-frame clones only, not all of them. Counted here are under 130,000 clones, around 67% occurring once; the ten biggest clones make up under 3.5%. The CDR3 runs 14 residues. In germline, CDR1 is MNHEY, CDR2 SVGAGI. The ends lost 5 bases at V and 6 bases at J; junction bases unmatched: 7. V and J are TRBV6-5 and TRBJ1-5; 7 bases line up with TRBD1. The sequenced sample consisted of PBMCs. The TCR originated in a woman in her forties or fifties in good health and CMV-seronegative. For the CDR3, the DNA is TGTGCCAGCAGTCCACAGGGGATTCCTCAGCCCCAGCATTTT. Protein: CASSPQGIPQPQHF.